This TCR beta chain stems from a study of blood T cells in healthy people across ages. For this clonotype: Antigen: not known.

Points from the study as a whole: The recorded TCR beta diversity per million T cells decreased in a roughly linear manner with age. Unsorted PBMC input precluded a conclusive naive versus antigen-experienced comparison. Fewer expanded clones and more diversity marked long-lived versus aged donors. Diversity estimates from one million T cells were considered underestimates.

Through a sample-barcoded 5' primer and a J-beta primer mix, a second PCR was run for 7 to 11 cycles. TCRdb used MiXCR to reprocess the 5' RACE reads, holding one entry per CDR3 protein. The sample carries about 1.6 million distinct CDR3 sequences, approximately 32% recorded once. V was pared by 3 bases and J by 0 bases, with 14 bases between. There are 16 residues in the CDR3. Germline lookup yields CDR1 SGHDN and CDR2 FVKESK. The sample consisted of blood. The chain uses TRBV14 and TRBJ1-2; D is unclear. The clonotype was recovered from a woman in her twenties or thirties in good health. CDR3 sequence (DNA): TGTGCCAGCAGCCATAGGTTTCGGGGAGCTAACTATGGCTACACCTTC. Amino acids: CASSHRFRGANYGYTF. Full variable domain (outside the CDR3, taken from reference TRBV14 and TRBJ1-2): EAGVTQFPSHSVIEKGQTVTLRCDPISGHDNLYWYRRVMGKEIKFLLHFVKESKQDESGMPNNRFLAERTGGTYSTLKVQPAELEDSGVYFCASSHRFRGANYGYTFGSGTRLTVV.